The rows below give T cell receptor beta chains drawn from one sample of a study of CD8 T cells in Susac syndrome. In TCRdb, the immunoSEQ multiplex PCR reads were re-called with MiXCR into one record per CDR3 protein. The sample consists of 150,000 to 200,000 distinct CDR3 sequences, approximately 94% of them appearing once. What was sequenced was CD4+ T cells from PBMCs. These receptors were collected from a human donor in good health. The CDR3 runs from the conserved cysteine through the conserved F or W. Fields, in order: J gene, V gene, D gene, clone size, CDR3 DNA, CDR3 protein. A D gene is named only where the DNA matches it firmly. Clone size is shown for a subset of rows, as once, few, many or a class of expanded clone.

>TRBJ2-5|TRBV7-3|-|-
TGTGCCAGCAGCCCCTCAACCCGCGAGACCCAGTACTTC
CASSPSTRETQYF
>TRBJ2-3|TRBV7-2|TRBD2|-
TGTGCCAGCAGCTTTTGGACTAGCGGGGGGGCCGCAGATACGCAGTATTTT
CASSFWTSGGAADTQYF
>TRBJ2-7|TRBV6-5|-|-
TGTGCCAGCAGTTACTCTCTGTCTAGCCTGGTCGCCTACGAGCAGTACTTC
CASSYSLSSLVAYEQYF
>TRBJ1-5|TRBV20-1|-|-
TGCAGTGCTAGTGCCCCCTCCCCTCAGCCCCAGCATTTT
CSASAPSPQPQHF
>TRBJ2-3|TRBV20-1|TRBD1|-
TGCAGTGCTCCCCGACAGGGACCCTCCGATACGCAGTATTTT
CSAPRQGPSDTQYF
>TRBJ2-7|TRBV9|-|-
TGTGCCAGGTGCCCTATACAGCCCCGAAACCACGAGCAGTACTTC
CARCPIQPRNHEQYF
>TRBJ1-4|TRBV4-2|-|-
TGTGCCAGCAGCCAAGGATCCTATTCGGGCGAAAAACTGTTTTTT
CASSQGSYSGEKLFF
>TRBJ1-2|TRBV13|TRBD1|-
TGTGCCAGCAGCCTCAGGGGGCGCCCTGGCTACACCTTC
CASSLRGRPGYTF
>TRBJ2-2|TRBV6-1|TRBD2|-
TGTGCCAGCAGTGAACTTAGCGGGGGAACCGGGGAGCTGTTTTTT
CASSELSGGTGELFF
>TRBJ1-3|TRBV7-2|-|once
TGTGCCAGCAGCCGACGGTCCCGTTCGTCGGGAAACACCATATATTTT
CASSRRSRSSGNTIYF
>TRBJ1-2|TRBV10-2|-|-
TGCGCCAGCAGTGGTGCGGGGGGTCCTGGCTACACCTTC
CASSGAGGPGYTF
>TRBJ1-2|TRBV18|TRBD1|-
TGTGCCAGCTCGCGTCAGGGACAGATGGTACTATCCGGGGGCTACACCTTC
CASSRQGQMVLSGGYTF
>TRBJ2-5|TRBV7-9|-|-
TGTGCCAGCAGCTTAAAGTCAGAGACCCAGTACTTC
CASSLKSETQYF
>TRBJ1-1|TRBV27|TRBD1|-
TGTGCCAGCAGTTTACGGGGGGACAGGGGCCACACTGAAGCTTTCTTT
CASSLRGDRGHTEAFF
>TRBJ2-2|TRBV13|TRBD1|-
TGTGCCAGCAGCATGACAGGGATGGGGAACACCGGGGAGCTGTTTTTT
CASSMTGMGNTGELFF
>TRBJ2-7|TRBV7-9|TRBD1|-
TGTGCCAGCAGCTTTTCAGGGGGCCACGAGCAGTACTTC
CASSFSGGHEQYF
>TRBJ1-1|TRBV12-3/TRBV12-4|-|-
TGTGCCAGCAGTTTTGAACAGTTCACTGAAGCTTTCTTT
CASSFEQFTEAFF
>TRBJ2-1|TRBV9|TRBD2|-
TGTGCCAGCAGCGTATGGTCAGCGGGGGCGGCCCACAATGAGCAGTTCTTC
CASSVWSAGAAHNEQFF
>TRBJ1-1|TRBV25-1|TRBD1|-
TGTGCCAGCAGTGAAGGGACAGGGGGCTCGAACACTGAAGCTTTCTTT
CASSEGTGGSNTEAFF
>TRBJ2-2|TRBV27|TRBD1|-
TGTGCCAGCACCAGGACAGGTTTTAACACCGGGGAGCTGTTTTTT
CASTRTGFNTGELFF
>TRBJ2-1|TRBV5-1|-|-
TGCGCCAGCAGGAGGGAATTCGATGAGCAGTTCTTC
CASRREFDEQFF
>TRBJ1-2|TRBV20-1|-|-
TGCAGTGCGTGGGACAAGTGGCATGGCTACACCTTC
CSAWDKWHGYTF
>TRBJ2-2|TRBV12-3/TRBV12-4|-|-
TGTGCCAGCAGCGGTACGGGGCCCGGGGAGCTGTTTTTT
CASSGTGPGELFF
>TRBJ2-7|TRBV30|TRBD1|few
TGTGCCTGGAGTTGGGGACAGGACGGTGCCGAGCAGTACTTC
CAWSWGQDGAEQYF
>TRBJ2-2|TRBV6-6|-|-
TGTGCCAGCAGTTACGGCGGGGGCGGCACCGGGGAGCTGTTTTTT
CASSYGGGGTGELFF
>TRBJ1-2|TRBV19|-|-
TGTGCCAGTAGTGATCAGACTGTTGGCTACACCTTC
CASSDQTVGYTF
>TRBJ2-3|TRBV6-5|-|-
TGTGCCAGCAGTCTCTGGGCGGGGGCCGGAGATACGCAGTATTTT
CASSLWAGAGDTQYF
>TRBJ2-1|TRBV29-1|-|-
TGCAGCGGGACCTTCGGGCGAAATGAGCAGTTCTTC
CSGTFGRNEQFF
>TRBJ2-3|TRBV20-1|-|-
TGCAGTGCTAAGGGGACTGTAGATACGCAGTGTTTT
CSAKGTVDTQCF
>TRBJ2-7|TRBV20-1|-|-
TGCAGTGCCAAGGCCTTTAGCTACGAGCAGTACTTC
CSAKAFSYEQYF
>TRBJ2-7|TRBV6-1|-|-
TGTGCCAGCACGAGGGGGGCTACGGGACACAGCTCCTACGAGCAGTACTTC
CASTRGATGHSSYEQYF
>TRBJ2-3|TRBV15|TRBD2|once
TGTGCCACCAGCAGCCCCCTCGGGACTAGCGGGGCGATAACAGATACGCAGTATTTT
CATSSPLGTSGAITDTQYF
>TRBJ2-1|TRBV7-2|-|-
TGTGCCAGCAGCTTATCCCCTATCAGGTTCTTC
CASSLSPIRFF
>TRBJ2-6|TRBV7-8|-|-
TGTGCCAGCGTTAAACGGGCGGACTCTGGGGCCAACGTCCTGACTTTC
CASVKRADSGANVLTF
>TRBJ2-1|TRBV6-6|-|-
TGTGCCAGCAGTTACATCCAGGGCTATGAGCAGTTCTTC
CASSYIQGYEQFF
>TRBJ1-6|TRBV7-9|-|-
TGTGCCAGCAGCTTGGGCCGCTCCTATAATTCACCCCTCCACTTT
CASSLGRSYNSPLHF
>TRBJ2-4|TRBV7-2|-|-
TGTGCCAGCAGCTCCGCCGGAAACATTCAGTACTTC
CASSSAGNIQYF
>TRBJ1-2|TRBV7-9|TRBD1|-
TGTGCCAGCAGCTTTCCGGGACAGGGGGCGTTTGGCTACACCTTC
CASSFPGQGAFGYTF
>TRBJ1-2|TRBV3-1|-|-
TGTGCCAGCAGCCAAGGTGCGGGGCCCTATGGCTACACCTTC
CASSQGAGPYGYTF
>TRBJ2-5|TRBV6-5|-|-
TGTGCCAGCAGTTACTCGAACAGCCCCGTGGAGACCCAGTACTTC
CASSYSNSPVETQYF
>TRBJ1-1|TRBV3-1|TRBD1|-
TGTGTCAGCAGCCGGGACAGCTCGAACACTGAAGCTTTCTTT
CVSSRDSSNTEAFF
>TRBJ1-5|TRBV23-1|-|once
TGCGCCAGTGTTAAAGGAGAGAAGCAGCCCCAGCATTTT
CASVKGEKQPQHF
>TRBJ2-2|TRBV19|-|-
TGTGCCAGTAGTATACTTACGATAACCGGGGAGCTGTTTTTT
CASSILTITGELFF